This T cell receptor beta chain derives from a study of T-cell memory formation after mild COVID-19. As for the study in general: In these data, TCR clusters were largely donor specific.

TCRdb itself ran the 5' RACE reads through MiXCR, one entry per CDR3 protein. The sample records 400,000 to 500,000 distinct CDR3 sequences, approximately 20% being singletons. The CDR3 loop spans 15 amino acids. V was clipped by 2 bases and J by 4 bases; unmatched bases: 6. Germline V CDR1 and CDR2: KGHDR, SFDVKD. Study-level findings and limits: There were some responding clones in pre-infection memory, which suggested that cross-reactive memory had joined. Clones which contracted sat mainly in CM and EM if CD4+, and in EMRA if CD8+.

As concerns this clonotype: The antigen is not known.

What was sequenced was PBMCs or a T cell subset sorted from them (not recorded which). This TCR was sampled from an adult woman who had mild COVID-19 (a few samples of this study predate the infection). Cell type and time point are not known. The chain is built from TRBV24-1 and TRBJ2-5; TRBD1 aligns across 7 bases. CDR3 residues: CATSDSDRAGETQYF. DNA of the CDR3: TGTGCCACCAGTGATTCCGACAGGGCCGGAGAGACCCAGTACTTC.